The following is a TCR beta chain sequence with its context. Its antigen is not known. Produced via immunoSEQ multiplex PCR; TCRdb's table is partial and in-frame only. The repertoire holds about 45,000 clones, with approximately 91% as singletons. Patients with autoimmune history or systemic immunosuppression were excluded. Drawing of blood for sampling happened at baseline, at cycle 4 day 1, and at cycle 7 day 1. The data are from a study of OX40 agonist ivuxolimab in advanced cancers. Overall study findings and caveats: In a subset of nonresponders, normalized T-cell clonal expansion was also low.

Germline assignment: CDR1 LNHDA and CDR2 SQIVND (reference sequence). The CDR3 totals 14 residues. With 6 bases clipped from V and 4 bases from J, the junction kept 4 bases outside the gene matches. The TCR comes from an adult with an advanced solid tumor such as melanoma, head and neck, liver or kidney cancer. This chain uses TRBV19 with TRBJ2-1; 9 bases agree with TRBD2. Specimen: CD4+ or CD8+ T cells sorted from blood, collected in a trial of the OX40 agonist ivuxolimab. The CDR3 here is CASSGAGGYNEQFF. The CDR3 DNA sequence: TGTGCCAGTAGCGGAGCGGGAGGATACAATGAGCAGTTCTTC.